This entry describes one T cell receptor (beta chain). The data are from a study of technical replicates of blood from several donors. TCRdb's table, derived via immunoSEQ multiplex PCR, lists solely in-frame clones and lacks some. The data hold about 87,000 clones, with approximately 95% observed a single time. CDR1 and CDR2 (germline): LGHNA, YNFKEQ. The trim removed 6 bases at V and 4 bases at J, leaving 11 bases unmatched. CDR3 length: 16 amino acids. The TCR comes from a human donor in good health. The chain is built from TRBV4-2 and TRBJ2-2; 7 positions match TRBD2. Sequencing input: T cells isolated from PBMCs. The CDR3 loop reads CASRGGAGVGTGELFF. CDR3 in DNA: TGTGCCAGCAGGGGAGGGGCGGGAGTGGGCACCGGGGAGCTGTTTTTT.